Presented here are 14 T cell receptor beta chains from one specimen sequenced in a study of naive and memory T cell subsets (dated by TCRdb to about 2017). Library preparation used 5' RACE. Sequencing was carried out with an Illumina MiSeq. Four rounds of PCR, run with the SP2 primer together with nested alpha and beta constant region primers, were used to amplify the ligated cDNA. Clones were called with MiXCR by TCRdb after fastp trimmed the public reads at Q25, and only in-frame beta chains were retained. Each CDR3 protein gets just one entry, which takes the most common genes and DNA from the rows behind it. The sample yields roughly 60,000 distinct CDR3 sequences; roughly 6.7% were counted once. 8.5% to 10% of the sample comes from the top ten. The study described a robust, sensitive protocol for amplifying, sequencing and analyzing TCRs, using 3' ligation of a UMI-containing oligonucleotide to TCR cDNA.

The receptors stem from a male donor in good health.

The chain recombines TRBV2 with TRBJ1-5; unclear D gene. The CDR3 is made up of 14 amino acids. The V gene's germline CDR1 is SNHLY and CDR2 FYNNEI. The V end was cut by 7 bases, the J end by 0 bases, with 10 bases between. CDR3 in DNA: TGTGCCAGCAAAATAGGGCTTAGCAATCAGCCCCAGCATTTT. Translation: CASKIGLSNQPQHF.

The V and J genes are TRBV12-5 and TRBJ2-5; 14 nucleotides agree with TRBD2. After removal of 7 bases from V and 2 bases from J, the junction contained 6 bases not matched to a gene. Germline CDR1 LGHNT, CDR2 FRNRAP. There are 16 residues in the CDR3. The CDR3 sequence is CASASGLAGGQETQYF. CDR3 DNA sequence: TGTGCTAGTGCCTCCGGACTAGCGGGGGGTCAAGAGACCCAGTACTTC.

A word on this clonotype: This may come from a read error, since a much larger clone is one base off. The chain carries TRBV7-8 and TRBJ2-5, with D hard to call. Per germline, CDR1 SGHVS and CDR2 FQNEAQ. CDR3 length: 14 amino acids. CDR3 nucleotide sequence: TGTGTCAGCAGCTCAAGACGGCTGCAAGAGACCCAGTACTTC. Residues: CVSSSRRLQETQYF.

Ten or more counts support this clonotype. The rearrangement joins TRBV29-1 to TRBJ2-3, with TRBD2 matching 12 bases. The CDR3 is 14 amino acids. Per the germline V gene, CDR1 is SQVTM and CDR2 is ANQGSEA. Unmatched junction bases numbered 6, after V lost 7 bases and J lost 4 bases. DNA of the CDR3: TGCAGCGGGATGACTAGCGGGAGAGCAGATACGCAGTATTTT. Its translation is CSGMTSGRADTQYF.

The table lists this clonotype with many counts. One end of the junction varies from germline; a read error may be responsible. This chain joins TRBV29-1 and TRBJ2-3, with a possible D match to TRBD2 (5 bases). Germline values: CDR1 SQVTM, CDR2 ANQGSEA. This CDR3 spans 13 amino acids. CDR3 nucleotide sequence: TGCAGCGTTGAAGATCCGAGGGAACAGAAACTTGATTTT. It encodes CSVEDPREQKLDF.

This clonotype appeared many times. The V and J genes are TRBV29-1 and TRBJ2-3; 10 bases match TRBD2. Trimming cost V 6 bases and J 6 bases; bases outside gene matches: 9. This CDR3 region has 14 residues. The germline V gene has CDR1 SQVTM and CDR2 ANQGSEA. CDR3 DNA: TGCAGCGTGGTACTAGCGGGGCTTGTCGATACGCAGTATTTT. Residues: CSVVLAGLVDTQYF.

J is TRBJ1-3 and V is TRBV3-1; no reliable D call. Per germline, CDR1 LGHDT and CDR2 YNNKEL (reference sequence). The CDR3 contains 14 residues. V lost 2 bases to trimming and J lost 3 bases, with 8 bases between them. The CDR3 nucleotides are TGTGCCAGCAGCCAACAACACTTTGGAAACACCATATATTTT. Translated: CASSQQHFGNTIYF.

V and J are TRBV2 and TRBJ2-3; 7 bases are shared with TRBD2. V trimming: 1 base; J trimming: 3 bases; junction bases outside the gene matches: 7. CDR3 size: 16 residues. Germline loops: CDR1 SNHLY, CDR2 FYNNEI. CDR3 residues: CASSEGAGVRTDTQYF. The CDR3 DNA follows: TGTGCCAGCAGTGAAGGGGCGGGAGTGAGGACAGATACGCAGTATTTT.

The chain couples TRBV27 to TRBJ2-7; D tentatively fits TRBD1 or TRBD2 (5 bases each). The CDR3 has 14 amino acids. V lost 7 bases to trimming and J lost 0 bases, with 13 bases between them. The germline CDR1 and CDR2 sequences are MNHEY and SMNVEV (reference sequence). CDR3: CASTPGAFSYEQYF. The CDR3 region has the DNA TGTGCCAGCACCCCCGGGGCTTTCTCCTACGAGCAGTACTTC.

This clonotype occurred many times. V and J are TRBV5-1 and TRBJ2-3; 10 nucleotides align to TRBD2. Per the germline V gene, CDR1 is SGHRS and CDR2 is YFSETQ. Trimming removed 0 bases from V and 1 base from J; junction bases left unmatched: 8. The CDR3 consists of 18 residues. The CDR3 spells CASSLELAGNPGTDTQYF. As DNA, the CDR3 is TGCGCCAGCAGCTTGGAACTAGCGGGGAACCCGGGCACAGATACGCAGTATTTT.

V and J are TRBV27 and TRBJ1-1; the match to TRBD1 covers 8 bases. The ends lost 8 bases at V and 4 bases at J; junction bases unmatched: 9. From germline, CDR1 is MNHEY and CDR2 SMNVEV (reference sequence). The CDR3 spans 14 residues. The CDR3 nucleotides read TGTGCCAGCGGAACAGGGGGGTCGGGCACTGAAGCTTTCTTT. Protein product: CASGTGGSGTEAFF.

The table lists this clonotype with many counts. V usage is TRBV2 and J usage is TRBJ1-6; 7 nucleotides line up with TRBD1. Trimming removed 8 bases from V and 0 bases from J; junction bases left unmatched: 7. The CDR3 consists of 16 residues. From germline, CDR1 is SNHLY and CDR2 FYNNEI. CDR3 in DNA: TGTGCCAGCTCGCCAGGGGGAGGCTCCTATAATTCACCCCTCCACTTT. Residues: CASSPGGGSYNSPLHF.

This clonotype was picked up a small number of times. This chain joins TRBV2 and TRBJ1-4; D is ambiguous. V shed 7 bases and J shed 3 bases, with 15 bases lying between them. Germline CDR1 and CDR2: SNHLY and FYNNEI. The CDR3 has 15 amino acids. The DNA for the CDR3 is TGTGCCAGCAACCTTATATCGGGTTCTAATGAAAAACTGTTTTTT. It specifies CASNLISGSNEKLFF.

The rearrangement uses TRBV7-9 and TRBJ2-7; D is perhaps TRBD2 (6 bases). Germline assignment: CDR1 SEHNR and CDR2 FQNEAQ (reference sequence). Trimming left V 6 bases short and J 0 bases short, with 15 bases between. The CDR3 contains 15 residues. The DNA for the CDR3 is TGTGCCAGCAGTTCTAGGGACTCCCACTCCTACGAGCAGTACTTC. Translating it yields CASSSRDSHSYEQYF.